The clone carrying this T cell receptor beta chain occurred once. Treatment denoted: approximately 18 received Ad26.COV2.S at low or high dose, single or two shots; roughly five received placebo; per-sample allocation not given. Sampling was performed 63 days after the first vaccine or placebo injection. This sample was included in a study of Ad26.COV2.S vaccination and SARS-CoV-2 variants. The data were produced by immunoSEQ multiplex PCR, yet TCRdb's version contains in-frame clones alone and is incomplete. Of over 400,000 clones in the sample, roughly 90% were seen once. V lost 7 bases and J lost 2, with 20 bases in between. The germline gives CDR1 LNHDA, CDR2 SQIVND (reference sequence). The CDR3 spans 17 residues.

The sequence derives from a person aged 18-65 years who received the Ad26.COV2.S COVID-19 vaccine or a placebo. The chain joins TRBV19 to TRBJ1-4; D remains unclear. Sequences were derived from peripheral blood, sampled in a trial of Ad26.COV2.S vaccine versus placebo. CDR3 amino acids: CASTPGGWAATNEKLFF. CDR3 in DNA: TGTGCCAGTACCCCTGGTGGATGGGCAGCGACTAATGAAAAACTGTTTTTT. The full variable domain, its missing parts supplied by reference TRBV19 and TRBJ1-4, is DGGITQSPKYLFRKEGQNVTLSCEQNLNHDAMYWYRQDPGQGLRLIYYSQIVNDFQKGDIAEGYSVSREKKESFPLTVTSAQKNPTAFYLCASTPGGWAATNEKLFFGSGTQLSVL.